The sequence of this T cell receptor (beta chain) was determined in a study of CD8+ T cells in alopecia areata. As for treatment: oral pan-JAK inhibitor, 5-10 mg twice daily. The CDR3 is 19 residues long. Looked up from germline, CDR1 is SNHLY and CDR2 is FYNNEI. J was trimmed by 0 bases and V by 1 base; bases with no gene match: 11. In each case, RNA was isolated and then reverse transcribed into cDNA as the sequencing template. Using immunoSEQ multiplex PCR, the repertoire was profiled, and TCRdb retains in-frame clones only, with some absent. Of under 350,000 clones listed, roughly 60% are singletons.

The chain employs TRBV2 and TRBJ2-4; 8 bases match TRBD1. The clonotype comes from a human donor with alopecia areata. Source: CD4+ T cells sorted from blood, taken at week 24, from a patient treated with tofacitinib. The CDR3 DNA is TGTGCCAGCAGTGAAGTTTCGGGACAGGCTATCCGAGCCAAAAACATTCAGTACTTC. This encodes CASSEVSGQAIRAKNIQYF.